This T cell receptor (beta chain) was captured in a study of shared clonotypes between healthy human individuals. Study-wide background: A donor's plate count was three for CD4 naive and three for CD4 memory; CD8 naive had two and CD8 memory one.

Genomic DNA belonging to each subset was distributed in equal measure over several immunoSEQ plates. Some 27,000 T cell genomes, or approximately 190 ng DNA, went into the sorted-subset replicate PCRs. The protocol was immunoSEQ multiplex PCR, while the TCRdb copy is restricted to in-frame clones and leaves out a portion. This table holds roughly 770,000 clones, 90% to 98% found once. There are a few counts of this clone. Its target is unknown. Other nucleotide sequences in the sample specify the same CDR3. Naive CD8 cells, CD45RO-negative and positively selected for CCR7, excluded terminally differentiated effector memory CD45RA+ cells. The V end lost 2 bases, the J end lost 10 bases, and 6 bases lay between the germline ends. The CDR3 is 11 amino acids. Germline loops: CDR1 MNHEY, CDR2 SVGAGI. Study results and caveats: Depth of sequencing was expected to influence donor clonotype sharing.

Sequencing was performed on naive CD8+ T cells sorted from blood. This clonotype was obtained from a man aged 25-40 years in good health. The chain couples TRBV6-5 to TRBJ2-1; D remains ambiguous. The CDR3 DNA sequence: TGTGCCAGCAGTTACGGCCAAGAGCAGTTCTTC. Residues: CASSYGQEQFF.